Below, one T cell receptor (beta chain) is given with its context. Its antigen remains unidentified. These data are taken from a study of PD-L1 blockade in urothelial cancer. Looking at the study overall: About 90% of the roughly 30 patients were men who had bladder-origin urothelial cancer. Analysis of blood occurred 3 weeks (second dose) and 6 weeks after treatment start.

The V gene's germline CDR1 is SGHVS and CDR2 FNYEAQ. The length of the CDR3 is 14 residues. The germline V and J ends were trimmed by 5 bases and 4 bases, with 11 bases remaining between them. Whole-study results and caveats: At the 3-week point, tumor-associated blood clones expanded more in durable-benefit patients. When pretreatment blood TCR clonality was below the median, it predicted better survival.

Profiling relied on immunoSEQ multiplex PCR, and the TCRdb table lists in-frame clones only, not all of them. The sample consists of roughly 25,000 clones, more than 65% of them appearing once. Time point here: peripheral blood 6 weeks after treatment start. The clonotype comes from a man aged 65-85 years with urothelial cancer. The starting material was PBMCs, obtained around atezolizumab (anti-PD-L1) treatment. The chain employs TRBV7-6 and TRBJ1-4; D is possibly TRBD1 (6 bases). The CDR3 DNA sequence: TGTGCCAGCAGCCCTCGGACAGTTAATGAAAAACTGTTTTTT. Protein sequence: CASSPRTVNEKLFF.